Listed below are T cell receptor beta chains from one sample, sequenced in a study of blood T cell repertoires in COVID-19. This table comes from immunoSEQ multiplex PCR, and its TCRdb copy is limited to in-frame clones, with some not included. The sample holds tens of thousands of clones, about 85% seen once. The sample was peripheral blood. Source of these receptors: a man aged 45-60 years with active or convalescent COVID-19. CDR3s include the opening cysteine and the closing phenylalanine or tryptophan. D genes are given only for firm matches. Size is omitted from some rows. Given values are once, few, many or a class for expanded clones.

>-|-|TRBJ2-2|TRBV18
TGTGCCAGCTCACCAACCAGGATAGCGAACACCGGGGAGCTGTTTTTT
CASSPTRIANTGELFF
>-|TRBD1|TRBJ1-3|TRBV4-1
TGCGCCAGCAGCCCCGAGATACCACAAGGACAGGGGAGAAACACCATATATTTT
CASSPEIPQGQGRNTIYF
>few|TRBD1|TRBJ1-5|TRBV4-1
TGCGCCAGCAGCGTGACAGGGGAAAATCAGCCCCAGCATTTT
CASSVTGENQPQHF
>-|TRBD2|TRBJ2-7|TRBV7-8
TGTGCCAGCAGCTTATGGGTTACTAGCGACTCCTACGAGCAGTACTTC
CASSLWVTSDSYEQYF
>-|TRBD2|TRBJ2-1|TRBV30
TGTGCCTGGAGTGTATCCCCACTAGCGGGACACAATGAGCAGTTCTTC
CAWSVSPLAGHNEQFF
>-|-|TRBJ2-7|TRBV21-1
TGTGCCAGCACATCTAAAGGGTGCGGGAGAGCATACGAGCAGTACTTC
CASTSKGCGRAYEQYF
>-|TRBD2|TRBJ2-5|TRBV5-8
TGTGCCAGCAGCCGAGGACTAGCGGCTGGGAAGACCCAGTACTTC
CASSRGLAAGKTQYF
>-|-|TRBJ1-5|TRBV5-4
TGTGCCAGCAGCCAGGATCCCAATCAGCCCCAGCATTTT
CASSQDPNQPQHF
>-|TRBD2|TRBJ2-7|TRBV7-6
TGTGCCAGCAGCTTAGGCCCTAAGCGGGAGTGGGAGCAGTACTTC
CASSLGPKREWEQYF
>-|-|TRBJ1-1|TRBV6-5
TGTGCCAGCAGTTTCGACAGCATGAACACTGAAGCTTTCTTT
CASSFDSMNTEAFF
>-|TRBD2|TRBJ2-3|TRBV29-1
TGCAGCGTTGACGGTAGCGGGAGTGCAGATACGCAGTATTTT
CSVDGSGSADTQYF
>-|TRBD2|TRBJ2-1|TRBV7-9
TGTGCCAGCAGCTCGGGACTAGCGGGAGCTGAGCAGTTCTTC
CASSSGLAGAEQFF
>-|TRBD1|TRBJ1-3|TRBV18
TGTGCCAGCTCACCACCGGGACAGGATGGAAACACCATATATTTT
CASSPPGQDGNTIYF
>-|TRBD1|TRBJ1-5|TRBV6-1
TGTGCCATCCGGGGGACAGTTAGCAATCAGCCCCAGCATTTT
CAIRGTVSNQPQHF
>-|-|TRBJ1-1|TRBV9
TGTGCCAGCAGCGTAGACGGGGTCACGAGCACTGAAGCTTTCTTT
CASSVDGVTSTEAFF
>-|-|TRBJ2-7|TRBV5-8
TGTGCCAGCAGCTTCCCGGGAACCTACGAGCAGTACTTC
CASSFPGTYEQYF
>-|-|TRBJ2-1|TRBV30
TGTGCCTGGAAAAGAGCCTGGACTACCCAAAAGGAGCAGTTCTTC
CAWKRAWTTQKEQFF
>-|-|TRBJ2-1|TRBV5-1
TGCGCCAGCAGCTCGATATTGGGGACTACAACAGGGAATGAGCAGTTCTTC
CASSSILGTTTGNEQFF
>few|TRBD1|TRBJ1-1|TRBV7-9
TGTGCCAGCAGCCCAGACAGGGGGCTAACCTTTATGAACACTGAAGCTTTCTTT
CASSPDRGLTFMNTEAFF
>-|-|TRBJ2-5|TRBV5-1
TGCGCCAGCAGCTTGGAGGGCGGGATTGGGGAGACCCAGTACTTC
CASSLEGGIGETQYF
>-|-|TRBJ2-7|TRBV9
TGTGCCAGCAGCCCGACGGACAATTCCTACGAGCAGTACTTC
CASSPTDNSYEQYF
>-|TRBD2|TRBJ2-1|TRBV2
TGTGCCAGCAGTGAGCTAGCGGGGCTGGTATACAATGAGCAGTTCTTC
CASSELAGLVYNEQFF
>-|-|TRBJ1-5|TRBV6-2/TRBV6-3
TGTGCCAGCAGTCCACAGTTAGGCAATCAGCCCCAGCATTTT
CASSPQLGNQPQHF
>-|TRBD1|TRBJ2-3|TRBV23-1
TGCGCCAGCAGTCAATACGGACAGGGCACAGATACGCAGTATTTT
CASSQYGQGTDTQYF
>-|TRBD2|TRBJ2-1|TRBV11-3
TGTGCCATTGCTCCGGAAACTAGCGGGAGGGGCCTCTACAATGAGCAGTTCTTC
CAIAPETSGRGLYNEQFF
>-|-|TRBJ2-7|TRBV21-1
TGTGCCAGCAGCAACCTCGGGACAGGAGCCTACGAGCAGTACTTC
CASSNLGTGAYEQYF
>-|-|TRBJ2-1|TRBV6-6
TGTGCCAGCAGTTACTCGGCGGGCAGCCCAAATGAGCAGTTCTTC
CASSYSAGSPNEQFF
>-|-|TRBJ2-6|TRBV3-1/TRBV3-2
TGTGCCAGCAGCCAAGTGAGCCTTGGCTCTGGGGCCAACGTCCTGACTTTC
CASSQVSLGSGANVLTF
>-|TRBD1|TRBJ2-5|TRBV9
TGTGCCAGCAGCCCAAGGACAGGGTATGGGGAGACCCAGTACTTC
CASSPRTGYGETQYF
>once|TRBD2|TRBJ2-1|TRBV28
TGTGCCAGCAGCCGGGTATGGCGGGAGCTCTATGAGCAGTTCTTC
CASSRVWRELYEQFF
>-|TRBD2|TRBJ2-7|TRBV5-1
TGCGCCAGCAGCCCGGGACTAGCGGGAGGGACCTACGAGCAGTACTTC
CASSPGLAGGTYEQYF